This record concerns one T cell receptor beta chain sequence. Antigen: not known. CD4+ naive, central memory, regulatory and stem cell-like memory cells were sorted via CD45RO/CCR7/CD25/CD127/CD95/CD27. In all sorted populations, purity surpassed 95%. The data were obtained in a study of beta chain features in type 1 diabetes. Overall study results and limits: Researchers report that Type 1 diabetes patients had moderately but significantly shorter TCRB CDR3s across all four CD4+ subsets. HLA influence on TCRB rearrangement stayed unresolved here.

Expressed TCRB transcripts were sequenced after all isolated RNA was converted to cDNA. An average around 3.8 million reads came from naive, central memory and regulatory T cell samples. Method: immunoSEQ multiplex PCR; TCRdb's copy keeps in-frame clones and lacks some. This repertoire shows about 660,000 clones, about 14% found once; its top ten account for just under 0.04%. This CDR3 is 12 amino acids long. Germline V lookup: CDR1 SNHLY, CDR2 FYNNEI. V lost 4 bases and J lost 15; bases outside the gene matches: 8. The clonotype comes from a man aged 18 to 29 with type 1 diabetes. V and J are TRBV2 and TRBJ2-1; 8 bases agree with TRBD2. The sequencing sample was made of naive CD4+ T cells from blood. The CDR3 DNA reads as TGTGCCAGCAGTGGGACTAGCCTAGCCTTGTTCTTC. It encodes CASSGTSLALFF.